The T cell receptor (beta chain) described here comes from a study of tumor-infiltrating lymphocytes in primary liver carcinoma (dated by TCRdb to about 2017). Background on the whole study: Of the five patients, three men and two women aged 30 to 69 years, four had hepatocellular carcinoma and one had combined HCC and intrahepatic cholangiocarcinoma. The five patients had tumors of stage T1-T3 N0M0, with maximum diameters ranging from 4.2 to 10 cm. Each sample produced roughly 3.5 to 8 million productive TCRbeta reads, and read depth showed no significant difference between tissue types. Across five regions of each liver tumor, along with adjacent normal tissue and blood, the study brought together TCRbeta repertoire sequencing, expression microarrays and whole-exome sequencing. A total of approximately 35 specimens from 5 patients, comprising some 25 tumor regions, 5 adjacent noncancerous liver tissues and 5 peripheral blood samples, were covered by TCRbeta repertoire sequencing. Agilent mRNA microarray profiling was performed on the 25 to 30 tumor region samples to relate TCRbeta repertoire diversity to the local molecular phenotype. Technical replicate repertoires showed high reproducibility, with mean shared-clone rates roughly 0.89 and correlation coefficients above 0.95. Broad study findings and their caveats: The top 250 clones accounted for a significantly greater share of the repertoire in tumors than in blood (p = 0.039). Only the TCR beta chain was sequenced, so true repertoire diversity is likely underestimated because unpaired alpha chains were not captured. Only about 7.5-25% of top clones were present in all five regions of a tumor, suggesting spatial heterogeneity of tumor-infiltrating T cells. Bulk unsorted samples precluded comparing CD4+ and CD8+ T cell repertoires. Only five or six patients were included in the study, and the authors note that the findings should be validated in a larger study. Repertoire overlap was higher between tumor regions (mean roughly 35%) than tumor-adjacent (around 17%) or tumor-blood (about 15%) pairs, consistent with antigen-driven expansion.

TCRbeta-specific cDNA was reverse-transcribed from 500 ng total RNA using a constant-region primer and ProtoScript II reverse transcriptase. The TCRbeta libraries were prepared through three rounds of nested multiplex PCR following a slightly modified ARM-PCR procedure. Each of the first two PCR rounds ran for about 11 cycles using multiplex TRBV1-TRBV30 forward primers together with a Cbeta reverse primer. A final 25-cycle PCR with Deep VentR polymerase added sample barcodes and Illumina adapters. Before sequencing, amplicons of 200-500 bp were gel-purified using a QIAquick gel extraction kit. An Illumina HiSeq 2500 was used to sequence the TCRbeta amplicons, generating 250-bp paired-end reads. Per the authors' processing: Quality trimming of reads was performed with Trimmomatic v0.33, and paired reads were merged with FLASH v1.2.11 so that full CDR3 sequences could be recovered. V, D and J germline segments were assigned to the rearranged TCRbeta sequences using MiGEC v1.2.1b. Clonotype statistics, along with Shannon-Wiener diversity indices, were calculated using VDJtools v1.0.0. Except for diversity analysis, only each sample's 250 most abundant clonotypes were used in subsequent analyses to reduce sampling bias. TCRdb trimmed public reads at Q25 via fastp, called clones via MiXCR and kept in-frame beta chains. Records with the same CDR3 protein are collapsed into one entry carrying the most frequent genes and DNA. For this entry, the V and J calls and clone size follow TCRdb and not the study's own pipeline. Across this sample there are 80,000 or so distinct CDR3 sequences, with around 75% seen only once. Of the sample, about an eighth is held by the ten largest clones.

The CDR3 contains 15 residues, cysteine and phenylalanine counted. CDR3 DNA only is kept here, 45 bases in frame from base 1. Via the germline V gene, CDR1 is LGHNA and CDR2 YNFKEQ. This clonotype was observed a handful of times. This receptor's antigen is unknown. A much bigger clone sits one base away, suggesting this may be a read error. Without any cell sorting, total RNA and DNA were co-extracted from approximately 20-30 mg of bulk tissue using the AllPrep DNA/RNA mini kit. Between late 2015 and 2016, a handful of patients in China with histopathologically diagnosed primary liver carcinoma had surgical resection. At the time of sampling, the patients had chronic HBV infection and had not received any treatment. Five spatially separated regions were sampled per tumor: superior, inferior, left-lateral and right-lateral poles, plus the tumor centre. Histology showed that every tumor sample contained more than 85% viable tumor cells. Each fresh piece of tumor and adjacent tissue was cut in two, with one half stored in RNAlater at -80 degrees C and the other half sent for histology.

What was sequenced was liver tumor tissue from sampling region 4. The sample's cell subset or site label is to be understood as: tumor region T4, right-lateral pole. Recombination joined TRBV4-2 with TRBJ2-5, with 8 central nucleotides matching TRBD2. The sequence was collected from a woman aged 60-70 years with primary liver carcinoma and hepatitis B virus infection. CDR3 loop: CANSLGTSSEETQYF. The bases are TGTGCCAACAGCCTTGGGACTAGTTCCGAAGAGACCCAGTACTTC.